One and the same sample provided the 17 T cell receptor beta chains below, sequenced in a study of cytomegalovirus exposure and HLA in healthy donors. Data came from immunoSEQ multiplex PCR; TCRdb stores just in-frame clones and leaves some out. The sample lists over 55,000 clones, around 96% occurring once. Sequencing used PBMCs. The receptors were sampled from a young man in good health and CMV-seronegative.

This clone appeared a single time. CDR3 nucleotide sequence: TGTGCCAGCAGTTGGGTGGGGGACAGGGGGCATGAGCAGTTCTTC. Protein: CASSWVGDRGHEQFF. The genes are TRBV27 and TRBJ2-1, with 12 bases identical to TRBD1. J was trimmed by 8 bases and V by 4 bases; bases with no gene match: 6. The length of the CDR3 is 15 residues. Germline V CDR1 and CDR2: MNHEY, SMNVEV (reference sequence).

This chain links TRBV10-2 with TRBJ2-3; D is possibly TRBD2 (7 bases). This CDR3 is 13 amino acids long. Trimming left V 8 bases short and J 4 bases short, with 13 bases between. Germline V lookup: CDR1 WSHSY, CDR2 SAAADI. CDR3 nucleotide sequence: TGCGCCAGCGGGGGCGGGAGCCCAGATACGCAGTATTTT. Its translation: CASGGGSPDTQYF.

This chain links TRBV15 with TRBJ2-7, with 8 bases identical to TRBD1. V shed 3 bases and J 7 bases; nucleotides not matched to a gene: 5. CDR1 and CDR2 (germline): LNHNV, YYDKDF (reference sequence). The CDR3 covers 13 residues. CDR3 residues: CATSSRQGREQYF. The CDR3 DNA is TGTGCCACCAGCAGTCGACAGGGGAGGGAGCAGTACTTC.

The chain couples TRBV28 to TRBJ1-2; 9 bases match TRBD1. V shed 6 bases and J 1 base; nucleotides not matched to a gene: 3. This CDR3 has 14 amino acids. Germline V gene lookup returns CDR1 MDHEN and CDR2 SYDVKM. The CDR3 is CASRRQGGNYGYTF. The CDR3 DNA reads as TGTGCCAGCAGGAGACAGGGGGGTAACTATGGCTACACCTTC.

This chain links TRBV13 with TRBJ2-5, with 10 bases matching TRBD2. The germline CDR1 and CDR2 sequences are PRHDT and FYEKMQ (reference sequence). V lost 2 bases, J lost 5 bases, and 8 bases stayed unmatched. This CDR3 has 16 residues. CDR3 sequence (DNA): TGTGCCAGCAGCTTAAGGCTAGCGGGGGATGTGGAGACCCAGTACTTC. Amino acid sequence: CASSLRLAGDVETQYF.

The chain joins TRBV28 to TRBJ1-5; D gene ambiguous. Deletions cut 3 bases from V and 2 bases from J, with 5 bases between. The CDR3 is 13 amino acids. The germline gives CDR1 MDHEN, CDR2 SYDVKM. As DNA, the CDR3 is TGTGCCAGCAGTTTGTTCGGCAATCAGCCCCAGCATTTT. Protein: CASSLFGNQPQHF.

V is TRBV29-1 and J is TRBJ1-2, with 11 bases aligning to TRBD1. This CDR3 spans 15 amino acids. Germline CDR1 and CDR2: SQVTM and ANQGSEA. V shed 8 bases, J shed 7 bases, and the junction held 15 bases outside the gene matches. CDR3 in DNA: TGCAGCACTCCTGGACGAGGACAGGGGGCCGGTGGCTACACCTTC. This translates into CSTPGRGQGAGGYTF.

The V call is TRBV6-4, the J call TRBJ1-2; no definite D call. V lost 6 bases and J 1 base, leaving 18 bases between the germline ends. This CDR3 has 16 residues. Per germline, CDR1 MRHNA and CDR2 SNTAGT. The CDR3 spells CASRNTSLRDNYGYTF. CDR3 nucleotide sequence: TGTGCCAGCAGAAACACTAGCCTCCGAGATAACTATGGCTACACCTTC.

The chain couples TRBV19 to TRBJ1-2; the match to TRBD1 covers 11 bases. With 11 bases clipped from V and 3 bases from J, the junction kept 5 bases outside the gene matches. The CDR3 is 13 residues long. Germline CDR1 is LNHDA and CDR2 is SQIVND (reference sequence). The CDR3: CASGDRGDYGYTF. CDR3 nucleotides: TGTGCCTCGGGGGACAGGGGGGACTATGGCTACACCTTC.

The chain is built from TRBV28 and TRBJ1-4; D might be TRBD1 (6 bases). V lost 6 bases, J lost 5 bases, and 13 bases lay in between. Per germline, CDR1 MDHEN and CDR2 SYDVKM. The CDR3 sequence is 14 residues long. The CDR3 DNA reads TGTGCCAGCAGCCACAGGGCCTTAAATGAAAAACTGTTTTTT. Residues: CASSHRALNEKLFF.

The CDR3 region has the DNA TGTGCCAGCAGAACCGGGACAGGGGCATACGAGCAGTACTTC. Protein sequence: CASRTGTGAYEQYF. This sequence joins TRBV11-2 and TRBJ2-7; 10 bases line up with TRBD1. Germline CDR1 and CDR2: SGHAT and FQNNGV. The trim removed 6 bases at V and 4 bases at J, leaving 6 bases unmatched. CDR3 size: 14 residues.

The CDR3 DNA is TGTGCCAGTAGTATGTCAGGGGGAGAGACCCAGTACTTC. Translated, it gives CASSMSGGETQYF. The chain uses TRBV19 and TRBJ2-5, with 7 bases identical to TRBD1. The CDR3 runs to 13 residues. Germline V gives CDR1 LNHDA, CDR2 SQIVND (reference sequence). Trimming removed 3 bases from V and 4 bases from J; junction bases left unmatched: 2. Full variable domain (missing parts from reference TRBV19 and TRBJ2-5): DGGITQSPKYLFRKEGQNVTLSCEQNLNHDAMYWYRQDPGQGLRLIYYSQIVNDFQKGDIAEGYSVSREKKESFPLTVTSAQKNPTAFYLCASSMSGGETQYFGPGTRLLVL.

In this sample, this clone turned up once. This chain joins TRBV20-1 and TRBJ2-1; no firm D call. The CDR3 totals 11 residues. V was shortened by 2 bases and J by 7 bases, with 6 bases between the two germline ends. Germline loops: CDR1 DFQATT, CDR2 SNEGSKA (reference sequence). In DNA form, the CDR3 reads TGCAGTGCTAGAATCCGGAATGAGCAGTTCTTC. Protein: CSARIRNEQFF.

J is TRBJ1-5 and V is TRBV28; the match to TRBD1 covers 8 bases. Trimming removed 6 bases from V and 5 bases from J; junction bases left unmatched: 6. The CDR3 consists of 14 residues. Per germline, CDR1 MDHEN and CDR2 SYDVKM. The CDR3 loop reads CASRPGQVYQPQHF. The CDR3 DNA sequence: TGTGCCAGCAGACCGGGACAGGTCTATCAGCCCCAGCATTTT.

V is TRBV7-9 and J is TRBJ2-5, with D possibly being TRBD1 (5 bases). This CDR3 is built from 14 residues. The V end was cut by 9 bases, the J end by 7 bases, with 21 bases between. CDR1 is SEHNR, CDR2 FQNEAQ, per germline (reference sequence). For the CDR3, the DNA is TGTGCCAGTACCCCGAGGAGCGCCCAGGGGACCCAGTACTTC. It yields the protein CASTPRSAQGTQYF.

This sequence joins TRBV29-1 and TRBJ2-5, with a possible D match to TRBD2 (6 bases). CDR3 length: 13 residues. Looked up from germline, CDR1 is SQVTM and CDR2 is ANQGSEA. V was cut by 2 bases and J by 4 bases, with 11 bases left in between. The CDR3 loop is CSVESGRGETQYF. The CDR3 bases are TGCAGCGTTGAATCCGGGCGGGGAGAGACCCAGTACTTC.

The chain recombines TRBV14 with TRBJ2-2; D unresolved. From germline, CDR1 is SGHDN and CDR2 FVKESK. The CDR3 runs to 11 residues. The CDR3 protein is CAIRSAGELFF. CDR3 nucleotide sequence: TGTGCGATCAGGTCCGCCGGGGAGCTGTTTTTT. The full variable domain, with the rest looked up from reference TRBV14 and TRBJ2-2, is EAGVTQFPSHSVIEKGQTVTLRCDPISGHDNLYWYRRVMGKEIKFLLHFVKESKQDESGMPNNRFLAERTGGTYSTLKVQPAELEDSGVYFCAIRSAGELFFGEGSRLTVL.